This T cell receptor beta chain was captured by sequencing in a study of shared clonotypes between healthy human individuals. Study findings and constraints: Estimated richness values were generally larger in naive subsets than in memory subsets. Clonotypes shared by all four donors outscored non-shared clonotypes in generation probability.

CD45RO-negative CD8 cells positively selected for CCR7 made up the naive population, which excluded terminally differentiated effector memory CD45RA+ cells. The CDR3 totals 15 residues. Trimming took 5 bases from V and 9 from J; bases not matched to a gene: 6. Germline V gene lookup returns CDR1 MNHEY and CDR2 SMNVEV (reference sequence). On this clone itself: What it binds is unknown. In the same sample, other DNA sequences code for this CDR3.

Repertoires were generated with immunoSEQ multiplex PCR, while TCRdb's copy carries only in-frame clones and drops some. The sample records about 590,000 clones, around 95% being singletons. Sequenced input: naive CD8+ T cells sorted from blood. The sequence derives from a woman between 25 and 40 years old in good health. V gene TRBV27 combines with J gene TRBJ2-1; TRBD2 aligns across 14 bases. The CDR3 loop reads CASSLGTSGRIEQFF. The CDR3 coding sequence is TGTGCCAGCAGTCTCGGGACTAGCGGGAGAATTGAGCAGTTCTTC.